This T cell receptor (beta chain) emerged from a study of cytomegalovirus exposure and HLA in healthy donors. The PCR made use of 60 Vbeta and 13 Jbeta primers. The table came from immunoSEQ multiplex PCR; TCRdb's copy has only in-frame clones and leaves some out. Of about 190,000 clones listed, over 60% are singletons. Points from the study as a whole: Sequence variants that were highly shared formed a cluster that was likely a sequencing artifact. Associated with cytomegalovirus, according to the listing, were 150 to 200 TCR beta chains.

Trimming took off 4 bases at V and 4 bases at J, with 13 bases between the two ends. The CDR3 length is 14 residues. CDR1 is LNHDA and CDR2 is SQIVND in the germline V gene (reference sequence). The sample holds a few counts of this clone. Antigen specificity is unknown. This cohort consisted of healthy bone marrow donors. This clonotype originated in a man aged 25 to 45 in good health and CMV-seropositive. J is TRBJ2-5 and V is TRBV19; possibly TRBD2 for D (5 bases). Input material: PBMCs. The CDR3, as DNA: TGTGCCAGTAGTACAACTAGGATGAGAGAGACCCAGTACTTC. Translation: CASSTTRMRETQYF.